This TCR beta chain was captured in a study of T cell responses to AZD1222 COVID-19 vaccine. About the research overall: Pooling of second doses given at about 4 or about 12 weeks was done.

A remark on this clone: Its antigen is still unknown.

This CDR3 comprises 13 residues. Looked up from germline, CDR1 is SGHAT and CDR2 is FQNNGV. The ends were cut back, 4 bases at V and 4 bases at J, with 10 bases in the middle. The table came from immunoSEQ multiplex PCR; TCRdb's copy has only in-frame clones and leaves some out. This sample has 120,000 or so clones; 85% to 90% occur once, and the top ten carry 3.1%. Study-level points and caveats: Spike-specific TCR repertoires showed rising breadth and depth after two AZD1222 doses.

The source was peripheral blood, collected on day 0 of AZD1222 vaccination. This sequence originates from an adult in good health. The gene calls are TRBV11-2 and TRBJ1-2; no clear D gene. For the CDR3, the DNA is TGTGCCAGCAGCTCCTCCGGCCTCTATGGCTACACCTTC. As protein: CASSSSGLYGYTF. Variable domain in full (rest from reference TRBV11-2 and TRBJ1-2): EAGVAQSPRYKIIEKRQSVAFWCNPISGHATLYWYQQILGQGPKLLIQFQNNGVVDDSQLPKDRFSAERLKGVDSTLKIQPAKLEDSAVYLCASSSSGLYGYTFGSGTRLTVV.